This T cell receptor beta chain was recorded in a study of memory CD4+ T cells and cytomegalovirus serostatus. Study as a whole: Of the healthy Belgian adults, several were CMV seropositive and fewer than 30 seronegative. Overall study findings and caveats: The CMV-associated TCR signature appears largely within the CD4+ memory repertoire.

As regards this clone: The antigen remains undetermined.

The sort gate was single viable CD3+CD4+CD8-CD45RO+ cells for memory CD4+ T cells. Serostatus was set by detecting CMV pp150, pp28, p38, p52 IgG. As processed by the authors: Out-of-frame sequences were removed, leaving 2 million to 2.5 million distinct TCRbeta sequences. Clones were read by immunoSEQ multiplex PCR, and TCRdb kept only the in-frame ones, dropping some. Clone size and V and J calls were adopted from that table, with D and trimming inferred from the DNA. The sample contains around 44,000 clones, over 70% of which appear only once. Sequenced material: memory CD4+ T cells from blood. This TCR was recovered from an adult in good health and CMV-seronegative.

CDR3: CASRSGVWTEAFF. CDR3 sequence (DNA): TGTGCCAGCCGATCGGGTGTGTGGACTGAAGCTTTCTTT. This chain uses TRBV25-1 with TRBJ1-1; D not resolved. The CDR3 consists of 13 residues. Trimming took 8 bases from V and 5 from J, leaving 15 bases between them. Looked up from germline, CDR1 is MGHDK and CDR2 is SYGVNS. Together with reference TRBV25-1 and TRBJ1-1, the CDR3 gives the full variable domain: EADIYQTPRYLVIGTGKKITLECSQTMGHDKMYWYQQDPGMELHLIHYSYGVNSTEKGDLSSESTVSRIRTEHFPLTLESARPSHTSQYLCASRSGVWTEAFFGQGTRLTVV.